This T cell receptor (beta chain) was sequenced for a study of identifying expanded T cells in peripheral blood. Whole-study findings and limits: Differentially abundant clones: roughly 1.2 between replicates, 16.4 at around 2 weeks, 19 to 20 at four. Variance in clone template counts between approximately 2-week samples significantly increased with total template count across all healthy donors.

Measured with immunoSEQ multiplex PCR; TCRdb has only the in-frame clones, and not every one. Of 70,000 to 95,000 clones listed, about nine tenths were seen once; the top ten hold about 3.9%. Notes on this clone: Its antigen is undetermined.

Collection occurred without any documented infections or immune events in donors. Trimming removed 7 bases from V and 0 bases from J, with 9 bases in between. The V gene's germline CDR1 is SEHNR and CDR2 FQNEAQ (reference sequence). The CDR3 length is 13 residues. Sequenced input: blood. The receptor comes from a person between 18 and 75 years old in good health. This chain links TRBV7-9 with TRBJ1-1; D ambiguous. CDR3: CASTRAMNTEAFF. In DNA form, the CDR3 reads TGTGCCAGCACGAGGGCGATGAACACTGAAGCTTTCTTT. The full variable domain, its missing parts supplied by reference TRBV7-9 and TRBJ1-1, is DTGVSQNPRHKITKRGQNVTFRCDPISEHNRLYWYRQTLGQGPEFLTYFQNEAQLEKSRLLSDRFSAERPKGSFSTLEIQRTEQGDSAMYLCASTRAMNTEAFFGQGTRLTVV.